Listed below are T cell receptor beta chains from one sample, sequenced in a study of blood T cell repertoires in COVID-19. The protocol was immunoSEQ multiplex PCR, while the TCRdb copy is restricted to in-frame clones and leaves out a portion. Of about 80,000 clones in the sample, about 80% were seen once. The source material was peripheral blood. These receptor sequences come from a man in his forties or fifties with active or convalescent COVID-19. CDR3s include the opening cysteine and the closing phenylalanine or tryptophan. Each record gives: clone size, CDR3 length, J gene, V gene, D gene, CDR3 DNA, CDR3 protein. The D gene is left open where the match is weak. Size tells how often a clone was seen (once, few, many) or the class of an expanded clone, and some rows leave it out.

size: .
length: 18
J: TRBJ2-5
V: TRBV20-1
D: .
DNA: TGCAGTGCTAGTGGGTGGGGGGATTGGAATAGTGGCCAAGAGACCCAGTACTTC
CDR3: CSASGWGDWNSGQETQYF

size: .
length: 16
J: TRBJ2-1
V: TRBV5-5
D: TRBD2
DNA: TGTGCCAGCAGCTTCACCGGGACTAGCACCTACAATGAGCAGTTCTTC
CDR3: CASSFTGTSTYNEQFF

size: .
length: 12
J: TRBJ2-2
V: TRBV4-3
D: .
DNA: TGCGCCAGCAGGTCCGGAGGGGGGGAGCTGTTTTTT
CDR3: CASRSGGGELFF

size: .
length: 15
J: TRBJ2-1
V: TRBV5-1
D: TRBD2
DNA: TGCGCCAGCAGCTCTCAGCGGGGGGGAAACAATGAGCAGTTCTTC
CDR3: CASSSQRGGNNEQFF

size: .
length: 13
J: TRBJ1-1
V: TRBV12-3/TRBV12-4
D: .
DNA: TGTGCCAGCAGTTTGGCCGTTCCCACTGAAGCTTTCTTT
CDR3: CASSLAVPTEAFF

size: .
length: 10
J: TRBJ1-4
V: TRBV30
D: .
DNA: TGTGCCTGGGGCAAAGAAAAACTGTTTTTT
CDR3: CAWGKEKLFF

size: .
length: 14
J: TRBJ2-7
V: TRBV7-2
D: TRBD2
DNA: TGTGCCAGCAGCCAGAACCCCGGGACTAACGAGCAGTACTTC
CDR3: CASSQNPGTNEQYF

size: once
length: 15
J: TRBJ2-7
V: TRBV5-1
D: TRBD2
DNA: TGCGCCAGCAGCTTGTGGGGGGGAGTCCCCTACGAGCAGTACTTC
CDR3: CASSLWGGVPYEQYF

size: .
length: 13
J: TRBJ1-2
V: TRBV18
D: TRBD1
DNA: TGTGCCAGCTCACGGACAGGGGGCGATGGCTACACCTTC
CDR3: CASSRTGGDGYTF

size: .
length: 16
J: TRBJ2-5
V: TRBV7-9
D: TRBD2
DNA: TGTGCCAGCAGCTTAGGTGCGGGGGGGGCTGAAGAGACCCAGTACTTC
CDR3: CASSLGAGGAEETQYF

size: few
length: 16
J: TRBJ2-3
V: TRBV3-1/TRBV3-2
D: .
DNA: TGTGCCAGCAGCCGGAGGGGGGGGCCCAGCACAGATACGCAGTATTTT
CDR3: CASSRRGGPSTDTQYF

size: .
length: 16
J: TRBJ1-1
V: TRBV28
D: .
DNA: TGTGCCAGCAGTTCCGTTCTGGGGCAGCGGAACACTGAAGCTTTCTTT
CDR3: CASSSVLGQRNTEAFF

size: few
length: 14
J: TRBJ1-1
V: TRBV9
D: TRBD1
DNA: TGTGCCAGCAGCGGGACAGGCCCTACTACTGAAGCTTTCTTT
CDR3: CASSGTGPTTEAFF

size: .
length: 15
J: TRBJ1-3
V: TRBV15
D: .
DNA: TGTGCCACCAGCAGAGACAGGGGCGGTGGAAACACCATATATTTT
CDR3: CATSRDRGGGNTIYF

size: .
length: 15
J: TRBJ2-3
V: TRBV2
D: .
DNA: TGTGCCAGCAGTCGGGACTCCTCGAGCACAGATACGCAGTATTTT
CDR3: CASSRDSSSTDTQYF

size: .
length: 18
J: TRBJ2-3
V: TRBV4-1
D: TRBD2
DNA: TGCGCCAGCAGCCAGAAGGAAAGCGGGGGGGCCGGGACAGATACGCAGTATTTT
CDR3: CASSQKESGGAGTDTQYF

size: .
length: 13
J: TRBJ1-4
V: TRBV19
D: .
DNA: TGTGCCAGCGAAAGGGGTCGAAAAGAAAAACTGTTTTTT
CDR3: CASERGRKEKLFF

size: .
length: 16
J: TRBJ2-1
V: TRBV7-3
D: .
DNA: TGTGCCAGCAGCTCCCGCGGGCTATCCTCCTACAATGAGCAGTTCTTC
CDR3: CASSSRGLSSYNEQFF

size: .
length: 15
J: TRBJ1-3
V: TRBV28
D: .
DNA: TGTGCCTGCCGGGCGGGGGAGGCCTCTGGAAACACCATATATTTT
CDR3: CACRAGEASGNTIYF

size: .
length: 14
J: TRBJ2-7
V: TRBV27
D: .
DNA: TGTGCCAGCAGTCCCACCCTGGGCCCGCACGAGCAGTACTTC
CDR3: CASSPTLGPHEQYF

size: .
length: 17
J: TRBJ2-7
V: TRBV7-3
D: .
DNA: TGTGCCAGCACCAGAAACGGGGATGGGCAAGGGGGCTACGAGCAGTACTTC
CDR3: CASTRNGDGQGGYEQYF

size: .
length: 14
J: TRBJ2-1
V: TRBV30
D: TRBD1
DNA: TGTGCCTGGACCGTATGGGACAGGGACAATGAGCAGTTCTTC
CDR3: CAWTVWDRDNEQFF

size: .
length: 14
J: TRBJ1-1
V: TRBV19
D: .
DNA: TGTGCCAGTAGTATAACGACAGGGAACACTGAAGCTTTCTTT
CDR3: CASSITTGNTEAFF

size: few
length: 13
J: TRBJ1-1
V: TRBV25-1
D: TRBD1
DNA: TGTGCCAGCAAGGGACAGGGGGCAGGTGAAGCTTTCTTT
CDR3: CASKGQGAGEAFF